These 22 T cell receptor beta chains originate from one sample sequenced in a study of vaccination and CD4 T cells after COVID-19. Treatment: roughly nine-day PBMC culture with coronavirus spike peptide pools or control peptides (ViraFEST assay). The antigens for these receptors are not known. Sequence data for DNA of cultured CD4+ T cells were generated by the Oncomine TCR Beta short-read assay. TCRdb passed the PCR reads through MiXCR, listing each CDR3 protein once. The sample carries about 14,000 distinct CDR3 sequences, around 50% recorded once. Sequenced sample: CD4+ T cells from blood, cultured in vitro. The origin of the receptors is a human donor who had recovered from COVID-19.

This clonotype was found a few times. The gene calls are TRBV6-2 or TRBV6-3 and TRBJ1-1; D not resolved. This CDR3 has 13 residues. CDR1 MNHEY and CDR2 SVGEGT come from the germline V gene. Trimming took 4 bases from V and 0 from J, leaving 6 bases between them. The CDR3 reads CASSSTVNTEAFF. Here the CDR3 DNA reads TGTGCCAGCAGTTCGACGGTGAACACTGAAGCTTTCTTT.

The rearrangement uses TRBV14 and TRBJ2-1, with a possible D match to TRBD2 (5 bases). In germline, CDR1 is SGHDN, CDR2 FVKESK. Trimming cost V 3 bases and J 2 bases, with 17 bases left between them. This CDR3 contains 17 residues. The CDR3 region has the DNA TGTGCCAGCAGCCATACGATTAGCGTTCCCACCTACAATGAGCAGTTCTTC. The encoded protein is CASSHTISVPTYNEQFF.

The chain couples TRBV10-2 to TRBJ2-1; perhaps TRBD2 as D (5 bases). CDR3 size: 15 residues. Germline V CDR1 and CDR2: WSHSY, SAAADI. The V gene lost 6 bases and the J gene lost 0 bases, with 12 bases spanning the gap. CDR3 nucleotides: TGCGCCAGCAGAGGAGCGGAGAGCTCCTACAATGAGCAGTTCTTC. It codes for CASRGAESSYNEQFF.

This sequence joins TRBV30 and TRBJ2-5, with D unclear. Trimming took off 0 bases at V and 5 bases at J, with 7 bases between the two ends. Germline CDR1 is GTSNPN and CDR2 is SVGIG (reference sequence). The CDR3 runs to 12 residues. Here the CDR3 DNA reads TGTGCCTGGAGTGTGAATTTGGAGACCCAGTACTTC. This encodes CAWSVNLETQYF.

V gene TRBV30 combines with J gene TRBJ2-5; perhaps D is TRBD1 or TRBD2 (5 bases each). CDR1 is GTSNPN and CDR2 is SVGIG in the germline V gene (reference sequence). This CDR3 region has 14 residues. V was trimmed by 4 bases and J by 2 bases, leaving 14 bases between them. The CDR3 region has the DNA TGTGCCTGGAATGCCGGGACGAATCAAGAGACCCAGTACTTC. Translated, it gives CAWNAGTNQETQYF.

This clonotype occurred a few times. V and J are TRBV27 and TRBJ1-6, with 9 nucleotides matching TRBD1. Germline CDR1 and CDR2: MNHEY and SMNVEV (reference sequence). This CDR3 is 16 amino acids long. The V and J ends lost 4 bases and 10 bases, in that order; junction bases with no gene match: 11. CDR3 loop: CASSSTPGQGVSPLHF. In DNA form, the CDR3 reads TGTGCCAGCAGTTCGACTCCGGGACAGGGTGTGTCACCCCTCCACTTT.

The V call is TRBV7-3, the J call TRBJ1-5; 8 bases are a match to TRBD1. The CDR3 runs 22 residues. With 5 bases clipped from V and 0 bases from J, the junction kept 24 bases outside the gene matches. Germline values: CDR1 SGHTA, CDR2 FQGTGA. In nucleotides, the CDR3 is TGTGCCAGCAGCGCCCCAAGTCTGACAGGGGAAACCCCCAGCTATAGCAATCAGCCCCAGCATTTT. This translates into CASSAPSLTGETPSYSNQPQHF. The variable domain in full, completed from reference TRBV7-3 and TRBJ1-5, reads GAGVSQTPSNKVTEKGKYVELRCDPISGHTALYWYRQSLGQGPEFLIYFQGTGAADDSGLPNDRFFAVRPEGSVSTLKIQRTERGDSAVYLCASSAPSLTGETPSYSNQPQHFGDGTRLSIL.

J is TRBJ2-7 and V is TRBV2; TRBD2 aligns across 10 bases. V lost 11 bases, J lost 5 bases, and 12 bases stayed unmatched. This CDR3 contains 14 residues. Germline V lookup: CDR1 SNHLY, CDR2 FYNNEI. CDR3: CAGKSGRALDEQYF. The CDR3 DNA follows: TGTGCCGGTAAAAGCGGGAGGGCCCTCGACGAGCAGTACTTC.

V is TRBV5-1 and J is TRBJ2-7, with 15 bases fitting TRBD2. CDR1 and CDR2 (germline): SGHRS, YFSETQ. The V segment lost 4 bases and the J segment 0 bases; nucleotides outside the gene matches: 5. The CDR3 totals 17 residues. The CDR3 nucleotides read TGCGCCAGCAGCCTGGGACTAGCGGGAGGTTACTCCTACGAGCAGTACTTC. Translated, it gives CASSLGLAGGYSYEQYF.

This clonotype was seen more than once but under ten times. For the CDR3, the DNA is TGTGCCACCAGCGGGACCGGGACAAGATATCAGCCCCAGCATTTT. Translated: CATSGTGTRYQPQHF. This chain links TRBV15 with TRBJ1-5; TRBD1 might be the D (6 bases). Germline loops: CDR1 LNHNV, CDR2 YYDKDF (reference sequence). V gave up 5 bases and J gave up 5 bases, with 16 bases separating them. This CDR3 is built from 15 residues.

The chain uses TRBV5-1 and TRBJ2-5, with TRBD1 matching 9 bases. This CDR3 has 16 amino acids. Germline values: CDR1 SGHRS, CDR2 YFSETQ. J gave up 1 base and V 0 bases, and 4 bases lay outside the gene matches. The CDR3 region is CASSLAGTGSQETQYF. DNA of the CDR3: TGCGCCAGCAGCTTGGCCGGGACAGGGAGCCAAGAGACCCAGTACTTC.

The gene calls are TRBV14 and TRBJ1-2; TRBD1 matches 7 bases. This CDR3 has 13 residues. CDR1 is SGHDN, CDR2 FVKESK, per germline. V gave up 8 bases and J gave up 0 bases; unmatched junction bases: 3. The CDR3 protein is CASGQDPNYGYTF. CDR3 nucleotide sequence: TGTGCCAGCGGACAGGATCCTAACTATGGCTACACCTTC.

This chain uses TRBV7-2 with TRBJ2-3; D is unresolved. Trimming took off 2 bases at V and 0 bases at J, with 6 bases between the two ends. The CDR3 runs 14 residues. Germline loops: CDR1 SGHTA, CDR2 FQGNSA. CDR3 region: CASSLLYSTDTQYF. CDR3 in DNA: TGTGCCAGCAGCTTACTGTATAGCACAGATACGCAGTATTTT.

This clonotype showed up just a few times. The chain is built from TRBV28 and TRBJ2-7; 8 bases match TRBD2. CDR1 and CDR2 from the germline V gene are MDHEN and SYDVKM. The CDR3 spans 13 residues. The J segment lost 2 bases and the V segment lost 8 bases, leaving 5 bases of the junction unmatched. This CDR3 reads CASQTSGTYEQYF. Here the CDR3 DNA reads TGTGCCAGCCAAACTAGCGGCACCTACGAGCAGTACTTC.

The V call is TRBV18, the J call TRBJ2-7; D gene uncertain. The CDR3 has 14 amino acids. Trimming left V 1 base short and J 2 bases short, with 9 bases between. CDR1 is KGHSH, CDR2 LQKENI, per germline. The CDR3 sequence is CASSPLRETYEQYF. CDR3 bases: TGTGCCAGCTCACCACTGAGAGAGACCTACGAGCAGTACTTC.

CDR3 coding DNA: TGCAGTGCTAGGTCGGGAGGGCCGAGGGCAGATACGCAGTATTTT. It codes for CSARSGGPRADTQYF. The chain joins TRBV20-1 to TRBJ2-3; 8 bases are shared with TRBD2. The CDR3 is made up of 15 amino acids. Germline trimming cut 3 bases from V and 4 bases from J; bases unmatched to any gene: 9. The V gene's germline CDR1 is DFQATT and CDR2 SNEGSKA (reference sequence).

The V call is TRBV6-5, the J call TRBJ2-2; D gene ambiguous. Germline-derived CDR1 and CDR2 are MNHEY and SVGAGI. The CDR3 totals 15 residues. V was clipped by 0 bases and J by 6 bases, with 11 bases between them. The CDR3 sequence is CASSYSSGNPGELFF. CDR3 nucleotides: TGTGCCAGCAGTTACTCTTCGGGCAACCCCGGGGAGCTGTTTTTT.

The chain recombines TRBV28 with TRBJ1-4; D gene uncertain. V was cut by 5 bases and J by 2 bases, with 12 bases left in between. CDR3 length: 15 residues. Germline-derived CDR1 and CDR2 are MDHEN and SYDVKM. The CDR3 region is CASSPWAGTNEKLFF. As DNA, the CDR3 is TGTGCCAGCAGTCCCTGGGCGGGGACTAATGAAAAACTGTTTTTT.

The V gene is TRBV20-1, the J gene TRBJ2-1; no clear D. V was clipped by 5 bases and J by 10 bases, with 15 bases between them. Germline V gene data show CDR1 as DFQATT and CDR2 as SNEGSKA (reference sequence). The CDR3 is made up of 12 amino acids. The CDR3 loop is CSAAPRATEQFF. The CDR3 bases are TGCAGTGCTGCCCCTAGGGCTACCGAGCAGTTCTTC.

The J gene is TRBJ1-2, the V gene TRBV5-4; 7 nucleotides align to TRBD1. There are 15 residues in the CDR3. Germline V gene data show CDR1 as SGHNT and CDR2 as YYREEE (reference sequence). J was trimmed by 2 bases and V by 4 bases; bases with no gene match: 8. CDR3 protein: CASSLHGTVNYGYTF. Written as DNA, the CDR3 is TGTGCCAGCAGCCTACACGGGACAGTCAACTATGGCTACACCTTC.

This sequence joins TRBV12-5 and TRBJ2-3, with TRBD2 matching over 14 bases. The CDR3 is made up of 15 amino acids. V lost 6 bases, J lost 4 bases, and 3 bases stayed unmatched. Germline CDR1 LGHNT, CDR2 FRNRAP. The CDR3 sequence: CASGLGLAGADTQYF. In DNA form, the CDR3 reads TGTGCTAGTGGACTGGGACTAGCGGGAGCAGATACGCAGTATTTT.

This chain uses TRBV7-2 with TRBJ2-5; perhaps TRBD2 as D (6 bases). CDR3 length equals 14 residues. The germline gives CDR1 SGHTA, CDR2 FQGNSA. The V and J ends lost 3 bases and 2 bases respectively, with 10 bases between them. In nucleotides, the CDR3 is TGTGCCAGCAGCTTGTCCGGGAGTCAAGAGACCCAGTACTTC. Its translation: CASSLSGSQETQYF.